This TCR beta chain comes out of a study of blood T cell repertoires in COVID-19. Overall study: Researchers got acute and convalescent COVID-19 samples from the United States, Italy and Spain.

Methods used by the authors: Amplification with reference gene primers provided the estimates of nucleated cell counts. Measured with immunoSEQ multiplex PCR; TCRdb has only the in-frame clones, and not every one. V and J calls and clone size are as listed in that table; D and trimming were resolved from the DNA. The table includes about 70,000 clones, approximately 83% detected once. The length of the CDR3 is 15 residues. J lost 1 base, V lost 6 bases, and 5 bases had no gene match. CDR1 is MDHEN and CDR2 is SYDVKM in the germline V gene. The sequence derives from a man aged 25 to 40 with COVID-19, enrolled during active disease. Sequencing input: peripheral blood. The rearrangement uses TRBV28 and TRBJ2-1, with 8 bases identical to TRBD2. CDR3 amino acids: CASRGAGESYNEQFF. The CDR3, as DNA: TGTGCCAGCAGGGGAGCGGGAGAATCCTACAATGAGCAGTTCTTC.